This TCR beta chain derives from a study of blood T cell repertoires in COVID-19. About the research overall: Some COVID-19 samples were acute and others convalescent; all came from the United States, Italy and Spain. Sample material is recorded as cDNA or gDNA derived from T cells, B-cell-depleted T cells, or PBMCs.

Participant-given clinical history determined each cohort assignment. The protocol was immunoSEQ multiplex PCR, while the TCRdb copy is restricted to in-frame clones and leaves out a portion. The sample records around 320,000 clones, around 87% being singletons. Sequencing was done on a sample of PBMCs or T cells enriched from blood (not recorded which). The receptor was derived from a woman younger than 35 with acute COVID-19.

CDR3 DNA sequence: TGTGCCAGCAGCTCCCGCCAGGGGGATCCATACAATGAGCAGTTCTTC. Translated: CASSSRQGDPYNEQFF. V and J are TRBV9 and TRBJ2-1, with TRBD1 identical over 7 bases. CDR3 length equals 16 residues. Germline V gives CDR1 SGDLS, CDR2 YYNGEE. V lost 4 bases to trimming and J lost 4 bases; unmatched junction nucleotides: 11. Combining the CDR3 with reference TRBV9 and TRBJ2-1 gives the whole variable domain DSGVTQTPKHLITATGQRVTLRCSPRSGDLSVYWYQQSLDQGLQFLIQYYNGEERAKGNILERFSAQQFPDLHSELNLSSLELGDSALYFCASSSRQGDPYNEQFFGPGTRLTVL.